A single sample is the source of the 30 T cell receptor beta chains below, sequenced in a study. TCRdb processed the RT-PCR reads anew with MiXCR; each CDR3 protein has one entry. The data show approximately 720,000 distinct CDR3 sequences, with 11% to 15% seen just once and about 3.6% held by the top ten. The sample taken for sequencing was memory CD4+ T cells from blood. The receptors come from a female donor in good health, serving as a healthy control.

The chain joins TRBV7-9 to TRBJ1-1; 7 nucleotides line up with TRBD1. There are 15 residues in the CDR3. CDR1 SEHNR and CDR2 FQNEAQ come from the germline V gene (reference sequence). Losses at the gene ends were 3 bases for V and 7 bases for J; bases not matched to a gene: 11. The CDR3 DNA sequence: TGTGCCAGCAGCTTTCCAACGACAGGGCGGGGTGAAGCTTTCTTT. It is translated as CASSFPTTGRGEAFF.

The J gene is TRBJ2-3, the V gene TRBV6-1; a weak D match, TRBD1 (5 bases). Germline V gene lookup returns CDR1 MNHNS and CDR2 SASEGT. The CDR3 has 13 amino acids. The germline V and J ends were trimmed by 7 bases and 4 bases, with 12 bases remaining between them. CDR3 amino acids: CASTTGMSDTQYF. CDR3 nucleotide sequence: TGTGCCAGCACCACAGGCATGTCAGATACGCAGTATTTT.

This clonotype was counted a few times. This chain connects TRBV6-2 or TRBV6-3 to TRBJ2-1, with TRBD2 matching over 9 bases. J lost 9 bases, V lost 6 bases, and 12 bases had no gene match. The CDR3 is 15 residues long. Looked up from germline, CDR1 is MNHEY and CDR2 is SVGEGT. Here the CDR3 reads CASRSLGGGAAEQFF. In DNA, the CDR3 is TGTGCCAGCAGGTCCCTCGGCGGGGGGGCCGCTGAGCAGTTCTTC.

The chain employs TRBV7-2 and TRBJ2-7; 7 bases match TRBD1. CDR1 SGHTA and CDR2 FQGNSA come from the germline V gene. Trimming cost V 5 bases and J 6 bases; bases outside gene matches: 10. There are 14 residues in the CDR3. The CDR3 bases are TGTGCCAGCAGCCAGGACAGGTATTCGGCCGAGCAGTACTTC. Residues: CASSQDRYSAEQYF.

This clonotype was recorded many times. The chain employs TRBV12-3 or TRBV12-4 and TRBJ2-5; maybe TRBD1 (5 bases). CDR3 size: 14 residues. Deletions cut 5 bases from V and 5 bases from J, with 15 bases between. The CDR3 DNA reads as TGTGCCAGCAGTCCTGCGTCAGGGATCGAGACCCAGTACTTC. It specifies CASSPASGIETQYF.

Many counts were recorded for this clonotype. This chain links TRBV5-1 with TRBJ2-5; no definite D call. This CDR3 region has 14 residues. Trimming left V 0 bases short and J 3 bases short, with 9 bases between. The germline CDR1 and CDR2 sequences are SGHRS and YFSETQ. CDR3 in DNA: TGCGCCAGCAGCTTGGCGGCAGGAAAAGAGACCCAGTACTTC. It codes for CASSLAAGKETQYF.

Turning to this clonotype: The junction departs from germline at one end; a sequencing error may be responsible. The chain recombines TRBV27 with TRBJ2-1; maybe TRBD1 (6 bases). The CDR3 runs 15 residues. Germline CDR1 MNHEY, CDR2 SMNVEV (reference sequence). CDR3 DNA sequence: TGTGACAGCAGTTTATTGGCAGGGGAAGAGGCTGAGCAGTTCTTC. It translates to CDSSLLAGEEAEQFF.

The V gene is TRBV5-6, the J gene TRBJ2-1, with D tentatively TRBD1 (6 bases). V gave up 3 bases and J gave up 3 bases, with 10 bases separating them. The CDR3 has 14 amino acids. Germline V gene data show CDR1 as SGHDT and CDR2 as YYEEEE. The CDR3 region is CASSSQGNYNEQFF. DNA for the CDR3: TGTGCCAGCAGCTCCCAGGGGAACTACAATGAGCAGTTCTTC.

The rearrangement links TRBV5-6 to TRBJ1-5, with 9 bases identical to TRBD1. Germline values: CDR1 SGHDT, CDR2 YYEEEE. With 3 bases clipped from V and 3 bases from J, the junction kept 4 bases outside the gene matches. This CDR3 has 15 residues. The CDR3 is CASSSGTGINQPQHF. DNA for the CDR3: TGTGCCAGCAGCTCCGGGACAGGGATCAATCAGCCCCAGCATTTT. Looking up the rest from reference TRBV5-6 and TRBJ1-5 gives the full variable domain: DAGVTQSPTHLIKTRGQQVTLRCSPKSGHDTVSWYQQALGQGPQFIFQYYEEEERQRGNFPDRFSGHQFPNYSSELNVNALLLGDSALYLCASSSGTGINQPQHFGDGTRLSIL.

In this sample, this clonotype turned up a few times. This chain links TRBV24-1 with TRBJ1-1, with D possibly TRBD1 on 5 matching bases. The length of the CDR3 is 14 residues. Trimming pared 2 bases from V and 5 bases from J, leaving 11 bases between. From germline, CDR1 is KGHDR and CDR2 SFDVKD. In DNA, the CDR3 is TGTGCCACCAGTGATTCTGGGGGAGGTACTGAAGCTTTCTTT. It specifies CATSDSGGGTEAFF.

This clonotype was detected only a few times. This rearrangement joins TRBV5-1 to TRBJ2-3, with TRBD2 as a possible D gene (6 bases). The CDR3 has 16 amino acids. Per the germline V gene, CDR1 is SGHRS and CDR2 is YFSETQ. V was shortened by 0 bases and J by 4 bases, with 15 bases between the two germline ends. DNA for the CDR3: TGCGCCAGCAGCTTGGGAGCGGGCTATGATGCAGATACGCAGTATTTT. This gives the protein CASSLGAGYDADTQYF.

The chain has TRBV7-3 and TRBJ2-2, with D possibly matching TRBD1 (6 bases). The ends were cut back, 0 bases at V and 2 bases at J, with 10 bases in the middle. The CDR3 has 16 residues. CDR1 is SGHTA and CDR2 is FQGTGA in the germline V gene. This chain's CDR3 is CASSLTGTPNTGELFF. The CDR3 DNA is TGTGCCAGCAGCTTAACCGGGACACCAAACACCGGGGAGCTGTTTTTT.

As DNA, the CDR3 is TGTGCCAGCAGTGAAGTACCCGGGACAGGGATTGTTCAGGGCTACACCTTC. Amino acids: CASSEVPGTGIVQGYTF. This chain uses TRBV6-1 with TRBJ1-2, with TRBD1 matching over 9 bases. The germline V gene encodes CDR1 MNHNS and CDR2 SASEGT. The V gene end was trimmed by 1 base and the J gene end by 8 bases; junction bases not matched to a gene: 14. This CDR3 is built from 17 residues.

The chain carries TRBV12-3 or TRBV12-4 and TRBJ1-6; possible D gene TRBD1, 6 bases. V was clipped by 1 base and J by 9 bases, with 7 bases between them. This CDR3 spans 13 amino acids. CDR3 residues: CASSLEGGSPLHF. CDR3 sequence (DNA): TGTGCCAGCAGTTTAGAGGGGGGTTCACCCCTCCACTTT.

The chain joins TRBV7-2 to TRBJ1-5; TRBD1 aligns across 10 bases. The germline V gene has CDR1 SGHTA and CDR2 FQGNSA. The trim removed 6 bases at V and 15 bases at J, leaving 8 bases unmatched. The CDR3 sequence is 12 residues long. DNA for the CDR3: TGTGCCAGCAGTCCGGGACAGGGGCAGTTGCATTTT. This encodes CASSPGQGQLHF.

The chain joins TRBV20-1 to TRBJ2-6, with D perhaps TRBD1 or TRBD2 (6 bases each). V shed 0 bases and J shed 0 bases, with 27 bases lying between them. The CDR3 covers 22 residues. In germline, CDR1 is DFQATT, CDR2 SNEGSKA (reference sequence). In DNA, the CDR3 is TGCAGTGCTAGAGATCTAACAGGGAGGACCGTGGGGCCTCTCTCTGGGGCCAACGTCCTGACTTTC. Amino acid sequence: CSARDLTGRTVGPLSGANVLTF.

This clonotype came up a few times. The chain couples TRBV7-6 to TRBJ2-1; 9 nucleotides agree with TRBD1. After removal of 3 bases from V and 7 bases from J, the junction contained 4 bases not matched to a gene. Looked up from germline, CDR1 is SGHVS and CDR2 is FNYEAQ. CDR3 length: 14 residues. CDR3 sequence: CASSLRTGENEQFF. In DNA form, the CDR3 reads TGTGCCAGCAGCTTGAGGACAGGGGAAAATGAGCAGTTCTTC.

This clonotype has just a few counts. The chain carries TRBV20-1 and TRBJ1-5, with D possibly matching TRBD1 (5 bases). CDR1 is DFQATT and CDR2 is SNEGSKA in the germline V gene (reference sequence). The CDR3 length is 18 residues. Trimming pared 0 bases from V and 1 base from J, leaving 19 bases between. The CDR3 here is CSARDIGSRGVSNQPQHF. DNA for the CDR3: TGCAGTGCTAGAGATATTGGCAGTAGGGGTGTAAGCAATCAGCCCCAGCATTTT.

This clonotype was seen many times. V gene TRBV7-3 combines with J gene TRBJ2-1, with D perhaps being TRBD1 or TRBD2 (5 bases each). Germline V gene data show CDR1 as SGHTA and CDR2 as FQGTGA. The V and J ends lost 5 bases and 4 bases respectively, with 15 bases between them. The length of the CDR3 is 15 residues. The CDR3 nucleotides read TGTGCCAGCAGCCCAGGGAGCCCCGAATACAATGAGCAGTTCTTC. Its translation: CASSPGSPEYNEQFF.

This clonotype was found a few times. CDR3 sequence reads: CSARSLSGELFF. The CDR3 region has the DNA TGCAGTGCTAGGTCGTTGTCCGGGGAGCTGTTTTTT. The chain uses TRBV20-1 and TRBJ2-2, with D hard to call. Trimming stripped 3 bases from V and 6 bases from J, with 8 bases between. Germline lookup yields CDR1 DFQATT and CDR2 SNEGSKA (reference sequence). This CDR3 contains 12 residues.

In its sample, this clonotype was seen many times. The chain carries TRBV20-1 and TRBJ1-1; a weak D match, TRBD1 (6 bases). CDR3 length: 16 residues. V was clipped by 5 bases and J by 0 bases, with 19 bases between them. CDR1 is DFQATT, CDR2 SNEGSKA, per germline (reference sequence). The CDR3 spells CSARGGGQIMNTEAFF. In DNA, the CDR3 is TGCAGTGCTCGAGGGGGGGGACAAATCATGAACACTGAAGCTTTCTTT.

This clonotype was detected a few times. V and J are TRBV24-1 and TRBJ2-3; D ambiguous. Germline loops: CDR1 KGHDR, CDR2 SFDVKD. There are 13 residues in the CDR3. V was pared by 9 bases and J by 0 bases, with 9 bases between. In DNA form, the CDR3 reads TGTGCCACCGGGCAGGTTAGCACAGATACGCAGTATTTT. This encodes CATGQVSTDTQYF.

The rearrangement joins TRBV20-1 to TRBJ2-1; TRBD2 aligns across 8 bases. V trimming: 1 base; J trimming: 6 bases; junction bases outside the gene matches: 11. Germline CDR1 and CDR2: DFQATT and SNEGSKA (reference sequence). The CDR3 runs 16 residues. The CDR3 DNA sequence: TGCAGTGCTAGAGGGATCGGCGGGAGCGGGGGCAATGAGCAGTTCTTC. Protein: CSARGIGGSGGNEQFF.

This clonotype appeared many times. CDR3 DNA sequence: TGTGCCAGCAGCCCTAATACAGGGACCGGAGAGACCCAGTACTTC. Amino acid sequence: CASSPNTGTGETQYF. The V call is TRBV11-1, the J call TRBJ2-5, with D perhaps matching TRBD1 (6 bases). The CDR3 is 15 residues long. CDR1 is SGHAT and CDR2 is FQDESV in the germline V gene (reference sequence). The V gene lost 5 bases and the J gene lost 4 bases, with 17 bases spanning the gap.

The chain recombines TRBV6-5 with TRBJ2-6; D unclear. From germline, CDR1 is MNHEY and CDR2 SVGAGI. The CDR3 is 16 residues long. The V gene lost 7 bases and the J gene lost 0 bases, with 13 bases spanning the gap. CDR3 DNA: TGTGCCAGCAAGAAGGGTTTCTCCTCTGGGGCCAACGTCCTGACTTTC. Amino acids: CASKKGFSSGANVLTF.

The chain combines TRBV6-2 or TRBV6-3 with TRBJ2-7; 8 bases agree with TRBD1. This CDR3 spans 14 amino acids. Germline lookup yields CDR1 MNHEY and CDR2 SVGEGT. V shed 6 bases, J shed 4 bases, and the junction held 8 bases outside the gene matches. The CDR3 here is CASRWGTGRYEQYF. The CDR3 region has the DNA TGTGCCAGCAGGTGGGGGACAGGCAGGTACGAGCAGTACTTC.

There are many counts of this clonotype. The chain links TRBV5-1 to TRBJ1-2; a possible D gene is TRBD1 (5 bases). CDR3 length equals 17 residues. The V end was cut by 0 bases, the J end by 6 bases, with 21 bases between. CDR1 and CDR2 (germline): SGHRS, YFSETQ. The CDR3 DNA reads as TGCGCCAGCAGCTTGGACCCTATTAGGGGAGTTGTAGATGGCTACACCTTC. Residues: CASSLDPIRGVVDGYTF.

This clonotype was seen at least ten times. The V call is TRBV10-3, the J call TRBJ1-5; the match to TRBD1 covers 7 bases. The length of the CDR3 is 15 residues. Germline values: CDR1 ENHRY, CDR2 SYGVKD. Losses at the gene ends were 3 bases for V and 7 bases for J; bases not matched to a gene: 9. The chain's CDR3 is CAISENRGSEQPQHF. The CDR3 DNA sequence: TGTGCCATCAGTGAAAACAGGGGTTCGGAGCAGCCCCAGCATTTT.

This clonotype was detected many times. This rearrangement joins TRBV29-1 to TRBJ2-7; D possibly uses TRBD1 or TRBD2 (5 bases each). Germline CDR1 and CDR2: SQVTM and ANQGSEA. V was clipped by 8 bases and J by 2 bases, with 16 bases between them. The CDR3 covers 13 residues. The CDR3: CSITRDGPYEQYF. In nucleotides, the CDR3 is TGCAGCATAACGAGGGACGGACCCTACGAGCAGTACTTC.

There are many counts of this clonotype. V usage is TRBV10-3 and J usage is TRBJ2-5, with TRBD2 identical over 10 bases. V dropped 9 bases and J dropped 0; count of bases not matched to a gene: 1. Per germline, CDR1 ENHRY and CDR2 SYGVKD. The CDR3 extends over 13 amino acids. The CDR3 spells CAISGGYQETQYF. For the CDR3, the DNA is TGTGCCATTAGCGGGGGGTACCAAGAGACCCAGTACTTC.